This T cell receptor (beta chain) was sequenced in a study of T cells after yellow fever vaccination. Study-wide background: With SMART-Seq v4 Ultra Low Input, the fractions containing low cell numbers were prepared.

The CDR3 spans 18 residues. Germline V gives CDR1 LGHNA, CDR2 YNFKEQ. J was trimmed by 0 bases and V by 3 bases; bases with no gene match: 11. Broader study findings: The secondary response was weaker but peaked faster, day 5 versus 15. Any FACS-sorted repertoire could hold abundant clonotypes that contaminate it from the bulk population. Most primary-vaccination clones recurred post-booster (just under 98% CD4, around 86% CD8).

The table lists this clonotype with a few counts. Antigen specificity is unknown. TCRdb called the 5' RACE reads again in MiXCR, with one record for every CDR3 protein. The sample carries hundreds of thousands of distinct CDR3 sequences, around 12% recorded once. This specimen consisted of CD4+ T cells sorted from PBMCs, obtained 15 days after the yellow fever booster vaccination. The sequence came from a man aged 18-30 years who received the YFV17D yellow fever vaccine. The chain uses TRBV4-2 and TRBJ2-3, with 8 bases fitting TRBD1. The DNA of the CDR3 is TGTGCCAGCAGCCAGCGGACCTTAGGACAGGGCAGCACAGATACGCAGTATTTT. It specifies CASSQRTLGQGSTDTQYF.